The 17 T cell receptor beta chains below come from one sample, sequenced in a study of OX40 agonist ivuxolimab in advanced cancers. The data were produced by immunoSEQ multiplex PCR, yet TCRdb's version contains in-frame clones alone and is incomplete. The sample comprises 100,000 to 150,000 clones, around 90% of which are singletons, and about 0.81% rests with the top ten. Specimen: CD4+ or CD8+ T cells sorted from blood, collected in a trial of the OX40 agonist ivuxolimab. The source is an adult with an advanced solid tumor such as melanoma, head and neck, liver or kidney cancer.

This chain connects TRBV19 to TRBJ1-5; D remains unclear. CDR1 is LNHDA, CDR2 SQIVND, per germline (reference sequence). V was clipped by 6 bases and J by 4 bases, with 13 bases between them. This CDR3 comprises 14 residues. The DNA of the CDR3 is TGTGCCAGTAGGTCACATCTCGTGAATCAGCCCCAGCATTTT. It is translated as CASRSHLVNQPQHF.

V usage is TRBV4-1 and J usage is TRBJ2-5, with 10 bases identical to TRBD2. The CDR3 runs to 19 residues. The V gene end was trimmed by 0 bases and the J gene end by 4 bases; junction bases not matched to a gene: 14. Germline lookup yields CDR1 MGHRA and CDR2 YSYEKL. CDR3: CASSQDSRPSGSWRETQYF. The CDR3 coding sequence is TGCGCCAGCAGCCAAGATTCGAGGCCTAGCGGGAGTTGGAGAGAGACCCAGTACTTC.

The chain combines TRBV28 with TRBJ2-7; TRBD2 aligns across 9 bases. Germline V lookup: CDR1 MDHEN, CDR2 SYDVKM. This CDR3 spans 15 amino acids. The J segment lost 0 bases and the V segment lost 5 bases, leaving 5 bases of the junction unmatched. CDR3 coding DNA: TGTGCCAGCAGTCGCTCGACTAGCGGCTCCTACGAGCAGTACTTC. Translation gives CASSRSTSGSYEQYF.

The V call is TRBV19, the J call TRBJ1-5; 7 bases match TRBD1. V shed 1 base, J shed 1 base, and the junction held 7 bases outside the gene matches. Per germline, CDR1 LNHDA and CDR2 SQIVND (reference sequence). The CDR3 has 17 residues. CDR3: CASSIGPGQPSNQPQHF. DNA of the CDR3: TGTGCCAGTAGTATAGGTCCGGGACAGCCGAGCAATCAGCCCCAGCATTTT.

The rearrangement uses TRBV27 and TRBJ2-7, with a possible D match to TRBD2 (5 bases). CDR3 length: 15 residues. V lost 4 bases to trimming and J lost 2 bases, with 15 bases between them. CDR1 and CDR2 from the germline V gene are MNHEY and SMNVEV (reference sequence). The CDR3 reads CASSSKGSGAYEQYF. The CDR3 nucleotides read TGTGCCAGCAGTTCAAAGGGATCCGGGGCCTACGAGCAGTACTTC.

This chain links TRBV6-7 with TRBJ1-4, with a tentative D call TRBD1 (5 bases). TRBV6-7 is an ORF, and what it does is uncertain. The V end lost 5 bases, the J end lost 4 bases, and 14 bases lay between the germline ends. This CDR3 comprises 15 residues. As DNA, the CDR3 is TGTGCCAGCAGTCCCCCGGGGAGGGGTAATGAAAAACTGTTTTTT. It is translated as CASSPPGRGNEKLFF.

This chain uses TRBV5-1 with TRBJ1-3; no definite D call. Germline V gene lookup returns CDR1 SGHRS and CDR2 YFSETQ. Deletions cut 0 bases from V and 4 bases from J, with 2 bases between. The CDR3 sequence is 12 residues long. CDR3 loop: CASSLDGNTIYF. The CDR3 DNA is TGCGCCAGCAGCTTGGACGGAAACACCATATATTTT. The whole variable domain, filled in from reference TRBV5-1 and TRBJ1-3, reads KAGVTQTPRYLIKTRGQQVTLSCSPISGHRSVSWYQQTPGQGLQFLFEYFSETQRNKGNFPGRFSGRQFSNSRSEMNVSTLELGDSALYLCASSLDGNTIYFGEGSWLTVV.

V and J are TRBV6-1 and TRBJ1-5; 11 bases map to TRBD1. This CDR3 has 18 residues. J was trimmed by 1 base and V by 2 bases; bases with no gene match: 7. From germline, CDR1 is MNHNS and CDR2 SASEGT. The DNA for the CDR3 is TGTGCCAGCAGTGAAAGGGGACAGGGGGAGAGCAGCAATCAGCCCCAGCATTTT. It codes for CASSERGQGESSNQPQHF.

The chain links TRBV29-1 to TRBJ2-3, with TRBD2 as a possible D gene (5 bases). This CDR3 is 14 amino acids long. The germline CDR1 and CDR2 sequences are SQVTM and ANQGSEA. The V end was cut by 6 bases, the J end by 3 bases, with 16 bases between. CDR3 residues: CSVNPSPVTDTQYF. For the CDR3, the DNA is TGCAGCGTCAACCCTAGCCCGGTAACAGATACGCAGTATTTT.

The rearrangement uses TRBV29-1 and TRBJ2-7; tentatively, D is TRBD1 (5 bases). The CDR3 totals 12 residues. Trimming removed 2 bases from V and 5 bases from J, with 10 bases in between. Per the germline V gene, CDR1 is SQVTM and CDR2 is ANQGSEA. The CDR3 spells CSVEQGMNEQYF. Written as DNA, the CDR3 is TGCAGCGTTGAACAGGGTATGAACGAGCAGTACTTC.

The CDR3 is CASGGSGSSGELFF. The CDR3 region has the DNA TGCGCCAGCGGGGGTAGCGGGAGCTCCGGGGAGCTGTTTTTT. The rearrangement links TRBV5-1 to TRBJ2-2; the match to TRBD2 covers 9 bases. This CDR3 contains 14 residues. V lost 7 bases to trimming and J lost 6 bases; unmatched junction nucleotides: 7. Germline V CDR1 and CDR2: SGHRS, YFSETQ.

This clone was recorded a few times. The rearrangement uses TRBV28 and TRBJ1-2; no firm D call. The CDR3 totals 12 residues. Germline V lookup: CDR1 MDHEN, CDR2 SYDVKM. The V gene lost 4 bases and the J gene lost 2 bases, with 5 bases spanning the gap. This CDR3 reads CASSSGNYGYTF. In nucleotides, the CDR3 is TGTGCCAGCAGTTCTGGGAACTATGGCTACACCTTC.

The chain couples TRBV19 to TRBJ1-5, with D perhaps matching TRBD1 (5 bases). Trimming removed 7 bases at V and 2 bases at J, with 18 bases between. The CDR3 is made up of 16 amino acids. CDR1 is LNHDA, CDR2 SQIVND, per germline (reference sequence). The CDR3 is CASKWNRDSGNQPQHF. Written as DNA, the CDR3 is TGTGCCAGTAAGTGGAACCGGGACTCGGGCAATCAGCCCCAGCATTTT.

V is TRBV28 and J is TRBJ2-6; the match to TRBD1 covers 12 bases. Germline CDR1 and CDR2: MDHEN and SYDVKM. With V trimmed by 6 bases and J by 4 bases, 13 bases remained unmatched. This CDR3 is 19 amino acids long. The CDR3 reads CASSLDLGQGAVGANVLTF. CDR3 DNA: TGTGCCAGCAGCTTAGACCTGGGACAGGGGGCGGTCGGGGCCAACGTCCTGACTTTC.

J is TRBJ1-2 and V is TRBV5-4; no clear D. The CDR3 is made up of 15 amino acids. Trimming shortened V by 2 bases and J by 0 bases, and 11 bases separated the two germline ends. CDR1 and CDR2 (germline): SGHNT, YYREEE (reference sequence). The CDR3, as DNA: TGTGCCAGCAGCTTTTTTATAGGTGCTAACTATGGCTACACCTTC. Its translation is CASSFFIGANYGYTF.

The chain recombines TRBV28 with TRBJ2-1; 11 nucleotides match TRBD2. Germline assignment: CDR1 MDHEN and CDR2 SYDVKM. This CDR3 has 19 residues. Trimming took 5 bases from V and 0 from J; bases not matched to a gene: 12. The CDR3 bases are TGTGCCAGCAGTGGGGCTAGCGGGAGGCCCGGAAGCTCCTACAATGAGCAGTTCTTC. Protein product: CASSGASGRPGSSYNEQFF.

The chain employs TRBV4-3 and TRBJ2-7, with 10 bases matching TRBD2. Unmatched junction bases numbered 15, after V lost 0 bases and J lost 4 bases. Germline loops: CDR1 LGHNA, CDR2 YSLEER. This CDR3 is built from 19 residues. The CDR3 is CASSQDPAVSSGRAYEQYF. CDR3 sequence (DNA): TGCGCCAGCAGCCAAGATCCCGCTGTTTCCAGCGGGAGGGCTTACGAGCAGTACTTC.